This T cell receptor beta chain was captured by sequencing in a study of blood T cell repertoires in COVID-19. In assigning cohorts, the study relied on participant-reported clinical history. Measured with immunoSEQ multiplex PCR; TCRdb has only the in-frame clones, and not every one. This sample has under 300,000 clones, with about nine tenths found just once. The germline gives CDR1 SGDLS, CDR2 YYNGEE. The CDR3 sequence is 17 residues long. V lost 0 bases, J lost 4 bases, and 17 bases lay in between. Sample: PBMCs or T cells enriched from blood (not recorded which). The source of this sequence is a human donor in a cohort exposed to, infected with or recovered from COVID-19 (not recorded which). The donor label of this sample is uncertain. The chain recombines TRBV9 with TRBJ2-1; D gene uncertain. The CDR3 sequence: CASSVVGEAAGYNEQFF. CDR3 nucleotide sequence: TGTGCCAGCAGCGTAGTGGGTGAGGCTGCCGGATACAATGAGCAGTTCTTC.